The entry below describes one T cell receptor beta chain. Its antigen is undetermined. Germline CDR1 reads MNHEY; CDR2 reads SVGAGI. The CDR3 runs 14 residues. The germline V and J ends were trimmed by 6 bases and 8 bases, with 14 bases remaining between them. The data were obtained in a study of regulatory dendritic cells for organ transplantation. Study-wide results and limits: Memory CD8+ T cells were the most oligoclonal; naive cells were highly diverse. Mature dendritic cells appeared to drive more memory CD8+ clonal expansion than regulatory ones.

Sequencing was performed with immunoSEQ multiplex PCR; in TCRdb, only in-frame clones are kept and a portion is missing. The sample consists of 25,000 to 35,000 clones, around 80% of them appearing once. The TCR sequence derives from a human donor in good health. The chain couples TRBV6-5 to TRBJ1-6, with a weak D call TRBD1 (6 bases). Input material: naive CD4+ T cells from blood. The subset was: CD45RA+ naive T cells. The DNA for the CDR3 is TGTGCCAGCAGAACGACAGGTGGATATTCACCCCTCCACTTT. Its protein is CASRTTGGYSPLHF.